This T cell receptor (beta chain) stems from a study of T cells in women clearing cervical HPV infection. General study findings and limits: CIN3+ cases had significantly higher TCR repertoire richness than controls, but evenness did not differ.

Here immunoSEQ multiplex PCR was the method, and the copy in TCRdb shows in-frame clones only, minus some. There are approximately 18,000 clones in the sample, with less than 20% held by the top ten. Of note for this clone: Its antigen remains unknown. The CDR3 extends 3 residues past the end of the read, so its final part is completed from the germline J gene.

HPV was found by MY09/MY11 PCR and dot-blot genotyping. Looked up from germline, CDR1 is LNHDA and CDR2 is SQIVND (reference sequence). The CDR3 is 13 amino acids. V usage is TRBV19 and J usage is TRBJ2-2; 10 bases fit TRBD1. This clonotype was obtained from a woman between 18 and 70 years old with a cervical HPV16 infection that either progressed to CIN3+ or cleared (not recorded which). Sequencing was carried out using blood buffy coat. The CDR3 DNA, read in part, is TGTGCCTCACGAGGGACAGGGGTCGAAAAG. Its translation: CASRGTGVEK. The full CDR3 reads CASRGTGVEKLFF.